Included here is one TCR beta chain sequence, with context. This record comes from a study of identifying expanded T cells in peripheral blood. The repertoire was sequenced with immunoSEQ multiplex PCR; TCRdb's copy has only in-frame clones and lacks some. The sample holds under 150,000 clones; approximately 86% are singletons and the top ten take 8% to 9%. From germline, CDR1 is MNHEY and CDR2 SMNVEV (reference sequence). The CDR3 extends over 16 amino acids. J was trimmed by 6 bases and V by 0 bases; bases with no gene match: 9. This clonotype originated in a person between 18 and 75 years old in good health. Sample: blood. The chain combines TRBV27 with TRBJ2-7; 9 positions agree with TRBD1. In DNA form, the CDR3 reads TGTGCCAGCAGTTTATCTGTGGGACAGGGAGCGCGCGAGCAGTACTTC. The encoded protein is CASSLSVGQGAREQYF.